The TCR beta chain described here comes from a study of technical replicates of blood from a few donors. The table came from immunoSEQ multiplex PCR; TCRdb's copy has only in-frame clones and leaves some out. Among over 75,000 clones listed, 97% were seen once. CDR3 length: 15 amino acids. The V end was cut by 3 bases, the J end by 3 bases, with 9 bases between. Germline loops: CDR1 SEHNR, CDR2 FQNEAQ (reference sequence). The receptor was isolated from a human donor in good health. The chain links TRBV7-9 to TRBJ2-6; D remains ambiguous. Sequenced material: T cells isolated from PBMCs. The CDR3 coding sequence is TGTGCCAGCAGCTTGCGGAATGGTGGGGCCAACGTCCTGACTTTC. It is translated as CASSLRNGGANVLTF.